The rows below give T cell receptor beta chains drawn from one sample of a study of Graves' ophthalmopathy and Graves' hyperthyroidism. TCRdb fed the multiplex PCR reads into MiXCR, producing one record per CDR3 protein. The sample yields 500,000 to 700,000 distinct CDR3 sequences, about 40% seen once. Material: peripheral blood or thyroid tissue (not recorded which). All receptors come from an adult man with Graves' hyperthyroidism. Each CDR3 is given with its conserved first and last residue. The D gene is left open where the match is weak. For some rows the clone size is stated as once, few or many, or as a class when expanded; others skip it.

>TRBV7-9|TRBD2|.|TRBJ2-1
CASSLADSGANNEQFF
TGTGCCAGCAGCTTAGCGGATAGCGGGGCGAACAATGAGCAGTTCTTC
>TRBV7-2|.|.|TRBJ1-2
CASSLAGGVNYGYAF
TGTGCCAGCAGCTTAGCGGGGGGGGTTAACTATGGCTACGCCTTC
>TRBV20-1|TRBD1|many|TRBJ1-5
CSASATGDQPQHF
TGCAGTGCTAGTGCAACAGGGGATCAGCCCCAGCATTTT
>TRBV5-6|.|.|TRBJ1-2
CASSLGNSRNYGYTF
TGTGCCAGCAGCTTGGGGAACAGTAGGAACTATGGCTACACCTTC
>TRBV5-1|.|.|TRBJ2-3
CASSLAVVAADTQYF
TGCGCCAGCAGCTTGGCCGTGGTAGCGGCAGATACGCAGTATTTT
>TRBV5-1|.|many|TRBJ1-4
CASNKAPNEKLFF
TGCGCCAGCAATAAGGCACCTAATGAAAAACTGTTTTTT
>TRBV7-9|TRBD1|many|TRBJ1-2
CASSSGDRAWYTF
TGTGCCAGCAGTTCTGGGGACAGGGCTTGGTACACCTTC
>TRBV12-3/TRBV12-4|.|.|TRBJ2-5
CASKPQGRETQYF
TGTGCCAGCAAACCCCAGGGGAGGGAGACCCAGTACTTC
>TRBV13|.|many|TRBJ2-6
CASSPFSLSGANVLTF
TGTGCCAGCAGCCCATTTTCCCTATCTGGGGCCAACGTCCTGACTTTC
>TRBV3-1|.|few|TRBJ2-6
CASSQNRGANVLTF
TGTGCCAGCAGCCAAAACAGAGGGGCCAACGTCCTGACTTTC
>TRBV6-5|.|many|TRBJ2-7
CASTSSREQYF
TGTGCCAGCACCAGTTCTCGTGAGCAGTACTTC
>TRBV4-2|.|many|TRBJ1-1
CASSQPGTPNTEAFF
TGTGCCAGCAGCCAACCAGGGACACCGAACACTGAAGCTTTCTTT
>TRBV10-3|.|many|TRBJ2-7
CASSESLSYEQYF
TGTGCCAGCAGTGAGTCTCTATCCTACGAGCAGTACTTC
>TRBV6-6|.|.|TRBJ1-1
CASRYQAAEAFF
TGTGCCAGCAGATACCAAGCCGCTGAAGCTTTCTTT
>TRBV20-1|.|many|TRBJ1-4
CSASPTIEEKLFF
TGCAGTGCTAGTCCCACAATCGAGGAAAAACTGTTTTTT
>TRBV11-2|.|many|TRBJ1-6
CASSLDLMRNSPLHF
TGTGCCAGCAGCTTAGATCTGATGAGGAATTCACCCCTCCACTTT
>TRBV24-1|.|many|TRBJ1-4
CATSDSTALNEKLFF
TGTGCCACCAGTGATTCGACAGCACTTAATGAAAAACTGTTTTTT
>TRBV5-1|TRBD1|few|TRBJ1-1
CASSLAGQVGVNTEAFF
TGCGCCAGCAGCTTGGCGGGACAGGTTGGGGTGAACACTGAAGCTTTCTTT
>TRBV19|.|few|TRBJ1-3
CASSESGAGNTIYF
TGTGCCAGTAGCGAATCGGGGGCCGGAAACACCATATATTTT
>TRBV27|.|many|TRBJ2-7
CASSYLSFGAYEQYF
TGTGCCAGCAGCTATCTCTCGTTCGGGGCCTACGAGCAGTACTTC
>TRBV7-8|TRBD1|.|TRBJ1-2
CASSPRTGRGGGYTF
TGTGCCAGCAGCCCTAGGACAGGGAGAGGTGGTGGCTACACCTTC
>TRBV10-3|TRBD2|few|TRBJ2-3
CAISEASGTDTQYF
TGTGCCATCAGTGAGGCTAGCGGGACGGATACGCAGTATTTT
>TRBV7-2|TRBD1|.|TRBJ1-3
CASSPATGSGNTIYF
TGTGCCAGCAGCCCTGCGACAGGGTCCGGAAACACCATATATTTT
>TRBV29-1|.|few|TRBJ1-2
CSVGGAFGYTF
TGCAGCGTTGGAGGGGCGTTTGGCTACACCTTC
>TRBV2|TRBD2|.|TRBJ2-2
CASSESSGANTGELFF
TGTGCCAGCAGTGAGTCTAGCGGGGCGAACACCGGGGAGCTGTTTTTT
>TRBV9|TRBD1|many|TRBJ2-2
CASSLGQGGGELFF
TGTGCCAGCAGCCTAGGACAGGGTGGCGGGGAGCTGTTTTTT
>TRBV5-6|.|once|TRBJ1-1
CASRRTSGRAFF
TGTGCCAGCAGGAGGACTAGCGGGAGAGCTTTCTTT
>TRBV9|.|few|TRBJ1-3
CASSAQKSGPRPSGNTIYF
TGTGCCAGCAGCGCTCAGAAATCCGGGCCCCGTCCGTCTGGAAACACCATATATTTT
>TRBV12-3/TRBV12-4|.|many|TRBJ1-2
CASAIVGGYTF
TGTGCCAGCGCAATCGTGGGGGGCTACACCTTC
>TRBV7-2|.|.|TRBJ2-7
CASSLGTNRRNEQYF
TGTGCCAGCAGCTTAGGGACTAACCGTCGGAATGAGCAGTACTTC
>TRBV20-1|TRBD1|.|TRBJ2-3
CSARDLRQGRDTQYF
TGCAGTGCTAGAGATCTGAGACAGGGGCGCGATACGCAGTATTTT
>TRBV29-1|.|once|TRBJ2-6
CSVESGAYVLTF
TGCAGCGTTGAATCTGGGGCCTACGTCCTGACTTTC
>TRBV6-1|.|many|TRBJ1-5
CASSESGNSNQPQHF
TGTGCCAGCAGTGAATCGGGGAATAGCAATCAGCCCCAGCATTTT
>TRBV6-2/TRBV6-3|TRBD1|many|TRBJ1-1
CASSPRWTGDTEAFF
TGTGCCAGCAGTCCGCGATGGACAGGGGACACTGAAGCTTTCTTT
>TRBV6-2/TRBV6-3|.|few|TRBJ1-3
CASSYSTGGYSGNTIYF
TGTGCCAGCAGTTACTCCACGGGAGGCTACTCTGGAAACACCATATATTTT
>TRBV29-1|.|.|TRBJ2-5
CRVSGARETQYF
TGCAGAGTTTCGGGGGCCAGGGAGACCCAGTACTTC
>TRBV10-3|TRBD1|few|TRBJ1-5
CAIPGRGQGETQHF
TGTGCCATCCCCGGAAGGGGACAGGGGGAGACCCAGCATTTT
>TRBV7-2|TRBD1|.|TRBJ1-5
CASSSSGGIAYEHF
TGTGCCAGCAGCTCCTCAGGGGGCATTGCCTACGAGCATTTT